The clone carrying this T cell receptor (beta chain) was picked up many times. Its target is unknown. In TCRdb, the RT-PCR reads were re-called with MiXCR into one record per CDR3 protein. The sample holds hundreds of thousands of distinct CDR3 sequences, 10% to 15% seen once. This CDR3 spans 13 amino acids. Trimming removed 3 bases at V and 5 bases at J, with 8 bases between. Germline loops: CDR1 LNHDA, CDR2 SQIVND (reference sequence). This entry belongs to a study of response to subunit inactivated influenza vaccine. Findings and limits, study-wide: After each seasonal influenza vaccination, few new T cells are recruited, the authors suggested.

This sequence joins TRBV19 and TRBJ1-5; no firm D call. The sample consisted of PBMCs from blood, taken on the day of vaccination. The source of this sequence is a man aged 45 to 65 who received an inactivated influenza vaccine. The CDR3 bases are TGTGCCAGTAGTATCCGGATGGATCAGCCCCAGCATTTT. Translation: CASSIRMDQPQHF.